This T cell receptor (beta chain) was sequenced for a study of chemoradiotherapy in HPV16-positive cancers. This clone was seen only once. Its antigen is not known. Data came from immunoSEQ multiplex PCR; TCRdb stores just in-frame clones and leaves some out. The data show tens of thousands of clones, with approximately 93% seen just once and 2.7% held by the top ten. From germline, CDR1 is MDHEN and CDR2 SYDVKM. The CDR3 loop spans 14 amino acids. The V and J ends lost 6 bases and 0 bases respectively, with 9 bases between them. General study results and limits: Non-HPV-specific T cells did not expand in tumors during treatment, whereas candidate HPV-specific clones and E7-related motifs did.

This sequence was found in a human donor with HPV-associated anogenital cancer. The V call is TRBV28, the J call TRBJ1-5; TRBD1 might be the D (5 bases). The sample was taken from a patient who underwent chemoradiotherapy. The CDR3 spells CASSDSHSNQPQHF. The CDR3 bases are TGTGCCAGCAGCGACAGCCATAGCAATCAGCCCCAGCATTTT. Together with reference TRBV28 and TRBJ1-5, the CDR3 gives the full variable domain: DVKVTQSSRYLVKRTGEKVFLECVQDMDHENMFWYRQDPGLGLRLIYFSYDVKMKEKGDIPEGYSVSREKKERFSLILESASTNQTSMYLCASSDSHSNQPQHFGDGTRLSIL.